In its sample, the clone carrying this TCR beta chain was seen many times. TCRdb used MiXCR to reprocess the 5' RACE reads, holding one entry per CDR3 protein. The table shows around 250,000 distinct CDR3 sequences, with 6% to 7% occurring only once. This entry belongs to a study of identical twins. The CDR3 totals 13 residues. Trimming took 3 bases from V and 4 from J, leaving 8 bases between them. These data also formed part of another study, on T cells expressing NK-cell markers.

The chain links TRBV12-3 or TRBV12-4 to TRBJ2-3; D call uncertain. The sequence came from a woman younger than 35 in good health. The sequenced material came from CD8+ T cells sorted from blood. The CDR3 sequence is CASSLGSADTQYF. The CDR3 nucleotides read TGTGCCAGCAGTTTGGGCTCCGCAGATACGCAGTATTTT.